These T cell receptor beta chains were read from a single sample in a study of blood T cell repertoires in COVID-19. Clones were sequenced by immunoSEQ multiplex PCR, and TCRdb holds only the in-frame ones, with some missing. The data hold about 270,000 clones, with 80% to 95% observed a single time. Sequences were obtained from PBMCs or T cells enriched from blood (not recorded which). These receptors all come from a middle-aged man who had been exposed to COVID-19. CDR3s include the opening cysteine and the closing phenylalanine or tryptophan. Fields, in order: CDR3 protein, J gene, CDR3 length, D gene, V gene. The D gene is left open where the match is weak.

CASSLSGGRSTEAFF,TRBJ1-1,15,NA,TRBV28
CSGPDSSSGNTIYF,TRBJ1-3,14,NA,TRBV29-1
CASSPPGLAGNEQFF,TRBJ2-1,15,TRBD2,TRBV11-3
CASSLSADTEAFF,TRBJ1-1,13,NA,TRBV28
CASSLGGDTEAFF,TRBJ1-1,13,NA,TRBV27
CASSADRVPDTQYF,TRBJ2-3,14,TRBD1,TRBV7-9
CASSHPRRGNEQFF,TRBJ2-1,14,NA,TRBV5-1
CASSVEGGSSYNEQFF,TRBJ2-1,16,TRBD2,TRBV9
CASSLEQGYNEKLFF,TRBJ1-4,15,TRBD1,TRBV11-2
CASSLVGTNEQYF,TRBJ2-7,13,TRBD2,TRBV11-3
CASSRRSSYNSPLHF,TRBJ1-6,15,NA,TRBV14
CASSFEFRTEAFF,TRBJ1-1,13,NA,TRBV7-9
CASSLSPPGQLNEKLFF,TRBJ1-4,17,NA,TRBV4-1
CASSQVFLASTSTDTQYF,TRBJ2-3,18,NA,TRBV4-3
CASSQTGRLYEQYF,TRBJ2-7,14,TRBD1,TRBV6-2/TRBV6-3
CASGLDRVGNTIYF,TRBJ1-3,14,NA,TRBV12-5
CASSPDRRISGANVLTF,TRBJ2-6,17,NA,TRBV5-6
CASSRGQFEQYF,TRBJ2-7,12,TRBD1,TRBV7-9
CATSDLQTTGLREQFF,TRBJ2-1,16,TRBD1,TRBV24-1
CASSLWQGEGEQYF,TRBJ2-7,14,NA,TRBV11-3
CASRGGWTNTGELFF,TRBJ2-2,15,TRBD1,TRBV25-1